This section outlines one T cell receptor beta chain sequence together with its context. Its antigen is not known. This record comes from a study of T cell responses to AZD1222 COVID-19 vaccine. Assay used: immunoSEQ multiplex PCR; TCRdb lists only in-frame clones, some missing. This sample has tens of thousands of clones; roughly 91% occur once, and the top ten carry about 7%. Whole-study results and caveats: Among the donors, most were white British and more were female, and clonal diversity was possibly underestimated. Close to half of spike-specific TCRs reportedly recognize unmutated variant regions.

The V gene's germline CDR1 is SGDLS and CDR2 YYNGEE. V lost 0 bases to trimming and J lost 3 bases, with 13 bases between them. The CDR3 is made up of 15 amino acids. The source is an adult in good health. Here the sequenced sample was peripheral blood, taken on day 0 of AZD1222 vaccination. The chain recombines TRBV9 with TRBJ2-7, with D tentatively TRBD2 (5 bases). CDR3 coding DNA: TGTGCCAGCAGCGTAGGTGGTTTCGGGATCTACGAGCAGTACTTC. Translating gives CASSVGGFGIYEQYF.